This T cell receptor (beta chain) was obtained from a study of molecular identifiers for immune sequencing clone quantification. A word on this clonotype: The junction departs from germline at one end; a sequencing error may be responsible.

The CDR3 consists of 15 residues. Germline values: CDR1 WSHSY, CDR2 SAAADI. TCRdb analysed the PCR reads with MiXCR anew, one entry per CDR3 protein. The table has more than 300,000 distinct CDR3 sequences, about 22% seen once. The V gene is TRBV10-2, the J gene TRBJ2-2; TRBD2 matches 7 bases. The source material was naive CD8+ T cells from blood, with Jurkat cell RNA spiked in. The sample's subset: FACS-sorted CD8+CD4-CCR7+CD45RA+ naive T cells. The receptor's source is a human donor in good health. Some libraries in this study had Jurkat cell RNA spiked in. CDR3 sequence: CASRGGRSNTGEPFF. CDR3 bases: TGCGCCAGCAGGGGGGGGAGGTCGAACACCGGGGAGCCGTTTTTT.